The sequence of this T cell receptor beta chain was determined in a study of T-cell reconstitution after alpha-beta-depleted transplantation in children. Preparing the TCRbeta library involved the use of unique molecular identifiers. From the PCR reads, TCRdb called clonotypes with MiXCR, one entry per CDR3 protein. The sample contains about 580,000 distinct CDR3 sequences, more than 20% of which appear only once. The germline V gene encodes CDR1 SQVTM and CDR2 ANQGSEA. The junction had 10 bases not matched to a gene; V was cut back by 0 bases and J by 2 bases. The CDR3 loop spans 17 amino acids. The clonotype was recovered from a boy in the first two years of life who had a stem cell transplant for acute myeloid leukemia, so the T cells may come from the graft donor. The rearrangement uses TRBV29-1 and TRBJ1-1, with 9 nucleotides matching TRBD1. This specimen was PBMCs, mostly from graft donor cells, taken 360 days after TCRalphabeta/CD19-depleted stem cell transplant. CDR3 bases: TGCAGCGTTGAAGATCTTCGGGGGGGACAGGGAAACACTGAAGCTTTCTTT. Translated: CSVEDLRGGQGNTEAFF.